This TCR beta chain was profiled in a study of naive and memory T cell subsets. Ligated cDNA underwent four rounds of PCR with nested alpha and beta constant region primers and SP2. A single record per CDR3 protein comes from TCRdb applying MiXCR to the 5' RACE reads. The repertoire consists of around 56,000 distinct CDR3 sequences, with 7.6% occurring once and the leading ten covering roughly 8.9%. This CDR3 spans 15 amino acids. Germline CDR1 is MGHRA and CDR2 is YSYEKL. With V trimmed by 5 bases and J by 9 bases, 13 bases remained unmatched. A UMI-containing oligonucleotide was joined by 3' ligation to the TCR cDNA template.

The gene calls are TRBV4-1 and TRBJ2-1, with 7 positions matching TRBD1. The origin of this receptor is a female donor in good health. The CDR3 region is CASSSPGQKLLEQFF. The CDR3 DNA sequence: TGCGCCAGCAGCTCACCGGGACAGAAACTTCTTGAGCAGTTCTTC.